Reported below is one TCR beta chain. Its target is unknown. This specimen comes from a study of persistence of HIV-infected CD4 T cells. This was the immunoSEQ version 4 assay in survey mode. Produced via immunoSEQ multiplex PCR; TCRdb's table is partial and in-frame only. The top ten clones hold 3.3% of a sample with about 45,000 clones, 70% to 90% of them seen once. Germline V gene data show CDR1 as SGHRS and CDR2 as YFSETQ. This CDR3 is 13 amino acids long. The V segment lost 4 bases and the J segment 8 bases; nucleotides outside the gene matches: 8. Anti-CD3/anti-CD28 beads served as a nonspecific positive control stimulus. Sorting selected CD4+ T cells upregulating both CD40 ligand and CD69.

This specimen consisted of CD4+ T cells sorted from PBMCs after roughly 18-hour stimulation, obtained from a patient who received antiretroviral therapy. This clonotype was sampled from an adult woman with HIV who was CMV-seropositive. This chain uses TRBV5-1 with TRBJ1-2; 7 bases are a match to TRBD1. The CDR3 reads CASSPSTGVGYTF. CDR3 sequence (DNA): TGCGCCAGCAGCCCGTCCACAGGGGTCGGCTACACCTTC.